The rows below give T cell receptor beta chains drawn from one sample of a study of Ad26.COV2.S vaccination and SARS-CoV-2 variants. Using immunoSEQ multiplex PCR, the repertoire was profiled, and TCRdb retains in-frame clones only, with some absent. The table records roughly 460,000 clones, roughly 87% of them present only once. This specimen was peripheral blood, taken in a trial of Ad26.COV2.S vaccine versus placebo. All receptors come from a person aged 18-65 years who received the Ad26.COV2.S COVID-19 vaccine or a placebo. Both conserved end residues are part of each CDR3. D genes are given only for firm matches. Only part of the rows carry a size: once, few, many, or a class if the clone is expanded.

TRBJ2-2	.	.	TRBV4-1	CASRQTGNTGELFF	TGCGCCAGCAGGCAAACTGGTAACACCGGGGAGCTGTTTTTT
TRBJ2-3	TRBD2	.	TRBV5-4	CASSWVLAGGSDTQYF	TGTGCCAGCAGCTGGGTACTAGCGGGAGGGTCAGATACGCAGTATTTT
TRBJ1-5	.	.	TRBV2	CASSKRAQPQHF	TGTGCCAGCAGTAAAAGGGCTCAGCCCCAGCATTTT
TRBJ1-6	TRBD1	.	TRBV7-9	CASSLAGAGGGYNSPLHF	TGTGCCAGCAGCTTAGCGGGGGCAGGGGGTGGCTATAATTCACCCCTCCACTTT
TRBJ2-5	.	.	TRBV28	CASSLRWTGFETQYF	TGTGCCAGCAGTTTACGTTGGACGGGCTTCGAGACCCAGTACTTC
TRBJ2-2	TRBD1	.	TRBV7-9	CASSLGAIKQGINTGELFF	TGTGCCAGCAGCTTAGGGGCAATAAAACAGGGGATAAACACCGGGGAGCTGTTTTTT
TRBJ1-2	TRBD1	once	TRBV19	CASSRTSGTESYGYTF	TGTGCCAGTAGTAGAACCTCCGGGACAGAGAGCTATGGCTACACCTTC
TRBJ2-5	.	.	TRBV10-2	CASSVGVGEFGETQYF	TGCGCCAGCAGTGTGGGGGTAGGGGAGTTTGGAGAGACCCAGTACTTC
TRBJ2-1	.	.	TRBV3-1/TRBV3-2	CASSQDRFVGAEQFF	TGTGCCAGCAGCCAAGATCGGTTTGTCGGGGCTGAGCAGTTCTTC
TRBJ1-1	TRBD1	.	TRBV18	CASSPEGQVNTEAFF	TGTGCCAGCTCACCCGAGGGACAGGTCAACACTGAAGCTTTCTTT
TRBJ2-7	TRBD1	once	TRBV4-1	CASSQVAGQGFYEQYF	TGCGCCAGCAGCCAAGTGGCGGGACAGGGGTTTTACGAGCAGTACTTC
TRBJ1-6	.	few	TRBV7-9	CASSLAGDRNSPLHF	TGTGCCAGCAGCTTAGCGGGCGACAGGAATTCACCCCTCCACTTT
TRBJ2-7	TRBD2	.	TRBV3-1/TRBV3-2	CASSQGGAYEQYF	TGTGCCAGCAGCCAGGGGGGGGCCTACGAGCAGTACTTC
TRBJ2-7	.	.	TRBV6-2/TRBV6-3	CASSYSIYEQYF	TGTGCCAGCAGTTATTCTATCTACGAGCAGTACTTC
TRBJ2-6	TRBD1	.	TRBV7-9	CASSSGQGESSGANVLTF	TGTGCCAGCAGCTCGGGACAGGGGGAATCCTCTGGGGCCAACGTCCTGACTTTC
TRBJ2-5	TRBD1	.	TRBV6-5	CASSYAFGTDQETQYF	TGTGCCAGCAGTTACGCTTTCGGGACAGACCAAGAGACCCAGTACTTC
TRBJ1-3	.	.	TRBV4-1	CASSPVGVNTIYF	TGCGCCAGCAGCCCTGTCGGCGTAAACACCATATATTTT
TRBJ2-5	.	.	TRBV5-1	CASSLVTAGETQYF	TGCGCCAGCAGCTTGGTGACGGCGGGGGAGACCCAGTACTTC
TRBJ1-6	.	.	TRBV11-2	CASSLGRGGNSPLHF	TGTGCCAGCAGCTTAGGCAGGGGAGGGAATTCACCCCTCCACTTT
TRBJ1-4	TRBD1	once	TRBV4-2	CASSHTGGASEEKLFF	TGTGCCAGCAGCCACACAGGGGGCGCTTCCGAGGAAAAACTGTTTTTT
TRBJ2-3	.	once	TRBV13	CASSLGLSYSGFLHGADTQYF	TGTGCCAGCAGCTTAGGTCTATCTTATAGCGGATTCCTTCATGGGGCAGATACGCAGTATTTT
TRBJ2-3	TRBD2	.	TRBV11-2	CASSSALSSGHTDTQYF	TGTGCCAGCAGCTCAGCCTTGTCTAGCGGGCACACAGATACGCAGTATTTT
TRBJ2-7	.	once	TRBV18	CASSPNPQGSYEQYF	TGTGCCAGCTCACCGAACCCCCAGGGATCCTACGAGCAGTACTTC
TRBJ1-5	.	.	TRBV24-1	CATSDLDSYQPQHF	TGTGCCACCAGTGATTTAGACAGTTATCAGCCCCAGCATTTT
TRBJ2-2	.	.	TRBV12-5	CASGLSLGGSNTGELFF	TGTGCTAGTGGTTTGAGTCTTGGCGGCTCGAACACCGGGGAGCTGTTTTTT
TRBJ2-5	.	.	TRBV11-3	CASSPGTGVVETQYF	TGTGCCAGCAGCCCTGGTACGGGGGTTGTGGAGACCCAGTACTTC
TRBJ2-2	TRBD1	.	TRBV7-3	CASSLTDYRGRITGELFF	TGTGCCAGCAGCTTAACGGATTACAGGGGGCGGATCACCGGGGAGCTGTTTTTT
TRBJ2-1	.	.	TRBV6-2/TRBV6-3	CASSYRGGINEQFF	TGTGCCAGCAGTTATCGAGGTGGGATAAATGAGCAGTTCTTC
TRBJ2-6	.	.	TRBV11-2	CASSLGWGPGANVLTF	TGTGCCAGCAGCTTAGGGTGGGGGCCTGGGGCCAACGTCCTGACTTTC
TRBJ1-2	TRBD1	.	TRBV27	CASSIAGQGYYGYTF	TGTGCCAGCAGCATCGCGGGACAGGGATACTATGGCTACACCTTC
TRBJ2-7	TRBD2	.	TRBV6-1	CASSDYGGGSSYEQYF	TGTGCCAGCAGTGACTACGGGGGGGGTAGCTCCTACGAGCAGTACTTC
TRBJ1-1	TRBD1	.	TRBV18	CASSPGQGGTEAFF	TGTGCCAGCTCTCCGGGACAGGGTGGTACTGAAGCTTTCTTT
TRBJ1-1	.	.	TRBV5-4	CASSLSGRTEAFF	TGTGCCAGCAGCTTGTCCGGGAGAACTGAAGCTTTCTTT
TRBJ2-6	TRBD2	.	TRBV27	CASNAKLAISSGANVLTF	TGTGCCAGCAACGCAAAACTAGCGATTAGTTCTGGGGCCAACGTCCTGACTTTC
TRBJ1-2	.	.	TRBV6-5	CASSYNAKGFLGYTF	TGTGCCAGCAGTTACAACGCCAAGGGCTTCTTGGGCTACACCTTC
TRBJ2-2	TRBD2	.	TRBV24-1	CATGGTSWAGELFF	TGTGCCACAGGGGGGACTAGCTGGGCCGGGGAGCTGTTTTTT
TRBJ2-3	TRBD2	.	TRBV14	CASSLQRGLDTQYF	TGTGCCAGCAGCTTACAGCGGGGTTTGGATACGCAGTATTTT
TRBJ1-4	TRBD1	.	TRBV9	CASSPRDRGNEKLFF	TGTGCCAGCAGCCCTAGGGACAGGGGCAATGAAAAACTGTTTTTT
TRBJ1-1	.	.	TRBV2	CASSMRNLNTEAFF	TGTGCCAGCAGTATGAGGAACCTGAACACTGAAGCTTTCTTT
TRBJ1-5	.	few	TRBV2	CASRETDLNNQPQHF	TGTGCCAGCAGGGAAACCGATCTAAACAATCAGCCCCAGCATTTT
TRBJ1-3	.	many	TRBV5-1	CASSLLSGFSGNTIYF	TGCGCCAGCAGCTTGTTGTCCGGTTTCTCTGGAAACACCATATATTTT
TRBJ1-6	TRBD1	.	TRBV2	CASNRQGHSPLHF	TGTGCCAGCAATCGACAGGGACATTCACCCCTCCACTTT
TRBJ2-3	TRBD2	.	TRBV7-3	CASSLRGLAGPDTQYF	TGTGCCAGCAGCTTAAGGGGCCTAGCGGGGCCAGATACGCAGTATTTT
TRBJ2-7	.	.	TRBV6-5	CASNEGKASYEQYF	TGTGCCAGCAACGAGGGGAAGGCATCCTACGAGCAGTACTTC
TRBJ2-5	.	.	TRBV30	CAWKVHEAQYF	TGTGCCTGGAAAGTGCACGAAGCCCAGTACTTC
TRBJ1-5	TRBD1	.	TRBV7-9	CASSYSQGALSNQPQHF	TGTGCCAGCAGCTACTCACAGGGGGCGTTGAGCAATCAGCCCCAGCATTTT
TRBJ2-7	TRBD2	.	TRBV4-1	CASSQDGWLAGVAGLDEQYF	TGCGCCAGCAGCCAAGACGGTTGGCTAGCGGGAGTCGCGGGGCTTGACGAGCAGTACTTC
TRBJ2-7	.	.	TRBV19	CASGERYEQYF	TGTGCCAGTGGGGAGCGCTACGAGCAGTACTTC
TRBJ1-2	.	.	TRBV3-1/TRBV3-2	CASSQESRVRGYTF	TGTGCCAGCAGCCAAGAGAGTAGGGTGAGAGGCTACACCTTC